Included here is one T cell receptor (beta chain) sequence, with context. Assay: immunoSEQ multiplex PCR; the TCRdb copy retains only in-frame clones and omits some. Of about 150,000 clones in the sample, 80% to 90% were seen once. The CDR3 spans 16 residues. Germline values: CDR1 SEHNR, CDR2 FQNEAQ (reference sequence). V gave up 1 base and J gave up 4 bases, with 17 bases separating them. The data were obtained in a study of blood T cell repertoires in COVID-19. Looking at the study overall: Specimens from acute and convalescent COVID-19 originated in the United States, Italy and Spain. The cDNA or gDNA used as material had been derived from T cells, B-cell-depleted T cells, or PBMCs.

Sequenced: peripheral blood. This chain links TRBV7-9 with TRBJ2-7; weak D call: TRBD1 (6 bases). The sequence came from a woman aged 40 to 50 with acute or convalescent COVID-19. The CDR3 bases are TGTGCCAGCAGCTTAGGAGTCTACAGGGTAATATACGAGCAGTACTTC. This translates into CASSLGVYRVIYEQYF.